This note documents a single T cell receptor beta chain sequence. Trimming cost V 4 bases and J 0 bases; bases outside gene matches: 17. CDR3 length: 19 amino acids. Germline assignment: CDR1 MDHEN and CDR2 SYDVKM. Repertoires were generated with immunoSEQ multiplex PCR, while TCRdb's copy carries only in-frame clones and drops some. The sample has more than 1,200,000 clones, just under 99% seen once. This record belongs to a study of shared clonotypes between healthy human individuals. The chain has TRBV28 and TRBJ2-7; 8 bases map to TRBD2. Material for sequencing was naive CD4+ T cells sorted from blood. Specified subset: CD45RA+ positively selected. This TCR came from a man under 40 in good health. The DNA for the CDR3 is TGTGCCAGCAGTTGGACCTTGGGGCTAGCGGGTAAACGCTCCTACGAGCAGTACTTC. Translating it yields CASSWTLGLAGKRSYEQYF.